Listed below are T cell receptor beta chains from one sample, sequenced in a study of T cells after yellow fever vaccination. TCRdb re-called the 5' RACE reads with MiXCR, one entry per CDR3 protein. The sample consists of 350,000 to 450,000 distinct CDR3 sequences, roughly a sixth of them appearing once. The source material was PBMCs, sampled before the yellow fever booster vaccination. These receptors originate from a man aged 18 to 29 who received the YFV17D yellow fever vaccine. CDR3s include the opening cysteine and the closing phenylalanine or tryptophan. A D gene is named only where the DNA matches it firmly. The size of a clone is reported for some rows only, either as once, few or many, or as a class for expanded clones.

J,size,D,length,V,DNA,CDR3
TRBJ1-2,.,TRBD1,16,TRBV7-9,TGTGCCAGCAGCAGAACTCCGGAGCAGGGGGTGCGTGGCTACACCTTC,CASSRTPEQGVRGYTF
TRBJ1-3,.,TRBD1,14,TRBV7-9,TGTGCCAGCAGCGATACAGGGGCGGGAAACACCATATATTTT,CASSDTGAGNTIYF
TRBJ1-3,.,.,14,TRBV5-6,TGTGCCAGCAGCTTGGGTACCGTAGGAAACACCATATATTTT,CASSLGTVGNTIYF
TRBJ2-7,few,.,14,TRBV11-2,TGTGCCAGCAGCTTAGCGGGGTTCCACTACGAGCAGTACTTC,CASSLAGFHYEQYF
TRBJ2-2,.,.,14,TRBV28,TGTGCCAGCAGACCGGGACAGAACACCGGGGAGCTGTTTTTT,CASRPGQNTGELFF
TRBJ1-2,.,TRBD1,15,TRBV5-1,TGCGCCAGCAGCTCTCGGACAGGGGGCATCTATGGCTACACCTTC,CASSSRTGGIYGYTF
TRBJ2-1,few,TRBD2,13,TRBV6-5,TGTGCCAGCAGCATCCCAGGACTAGCGGGATGGATCTTC,CASSIPGLAGWIF
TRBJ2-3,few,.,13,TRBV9,TGTGCCAGCAGCGTAGCGAGGGCAGATACGCAGTATTTT,CASSVARADTQYF
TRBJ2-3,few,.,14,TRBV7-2,TGTGCCAGCAGCTCCCCCGCGGCGGCAGATACGCAGTATTTT,CASSSPAAADTQYF
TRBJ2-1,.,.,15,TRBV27,TGTGCCAGCACAAAGAGGACAAGGGTTAGGAATGAGCAGTTCTTC,CASTKRTRVRNEQFF
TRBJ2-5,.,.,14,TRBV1,TGCACCAGCAGCCCCCCTGGGTACTCTGGGGCCCAGTACTTC,CTSSPPGYSGAQYF
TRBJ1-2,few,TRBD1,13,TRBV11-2,TGTGCCAGCAGCGGGACAGGAGGATATGGCTACACCTTC,CASSGTGGYGYTF
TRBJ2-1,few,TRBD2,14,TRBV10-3,TGTGCCATCGACCCGGGGGGTTCCTACAATGAGCAGTTCTTC,CAIDPGGSYNEQFF
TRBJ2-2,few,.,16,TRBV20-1,TGCAGTGCCCGAGATGGGGCAGCGTTTAACACCGGGGAGCTGTTTTTT,CSARDGAAFNTGELFF
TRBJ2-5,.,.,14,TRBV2,TGTGCCAGCAGTGATCCTAGATCAGGGGAGACCCAGTACTTC,CASSDPRSGETQYF
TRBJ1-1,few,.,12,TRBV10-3,TGTGCCATCAGTGAAAGGGTCACTGAAGCTTTCTTT,CAISERVTEAFF
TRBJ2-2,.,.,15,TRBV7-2,TGTGCCAGCAGCTTAGGTACCCAGGGGACCGGGGAGCTGTTTTTT,CASSLGTQGTGELFF
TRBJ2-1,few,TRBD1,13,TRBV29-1,TGCAGCGTTGTCAGGGGGCTTGGGAATGAGCAGTTCTTC,CSVVRGLGNEQFF
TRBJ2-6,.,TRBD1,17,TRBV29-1,TGCAGCGTTGTGAATGGGGGACAGCCCTCTGGGGCCAACGTCCTGACTTTC,CSVVNGGQPSGANVLTF
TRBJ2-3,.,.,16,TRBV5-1,TGCGCCAGCAGCTCGATCTCAGGGGGGATAACAGATACGCAGTATTTT,CASSSISGGITDTQYF
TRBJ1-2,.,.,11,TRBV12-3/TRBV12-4,TGTGCCAGCAGTTTGAGGGGTGGCTACACCTTC,CASSLRGGYTF
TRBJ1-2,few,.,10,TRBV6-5,TGTGCGACTGGGGGCAATGGCTACACCTTC,CATGGNGYTF
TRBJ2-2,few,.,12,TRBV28,TGTGCCAGCAGACCCTACACCGGGGAGCTGTTTTTT,CASRPYTGELFF